Listed here is a single T cell receptor (beta chain). The target antigen is unknown. These data are taken from a study of memory CD4+ T cells and cytomegalovirus serostatus. How the authors handled the data: Out-of-frame sequences were removed, leaving 2 million to 2.5 million distinct TCRbeta sequences. Produced via immunoSEQ multiplex PCR; TCRdb's table is partial and in-frame only. V, J and clone size reflect that table, while D and trimming were determined from the DNA. The sample records some 53,000 clones, around 78% being singletons. Single viable CD3+CD4+CD8-CD45RO+ cells were sorted as the memory CD4+ T cells. Study findings and constraints: About 40% of the roughly 160 known CMV-associated TCRbeta sequences appeared in CD4+ memory.

This CDR3 is built from 13 residues. Trimming left V 5 bases short and J 1 base short, with 8 bases between. Germline CDR1 MRHNA, CDR2 SNTAGT. The specimen was memory CD4+ T cells from blood. The chain couples TRBV6-4 to TRBJ1-2; D is uncertain. This sequence originates from an adult in good health and CMV-seronegative. CDR3: CASSLEGNYGYTF. CDR3 coding DNA: TGTGCCAGCAGTTTGGAGGGTAACTATGGCTACACCTTC.